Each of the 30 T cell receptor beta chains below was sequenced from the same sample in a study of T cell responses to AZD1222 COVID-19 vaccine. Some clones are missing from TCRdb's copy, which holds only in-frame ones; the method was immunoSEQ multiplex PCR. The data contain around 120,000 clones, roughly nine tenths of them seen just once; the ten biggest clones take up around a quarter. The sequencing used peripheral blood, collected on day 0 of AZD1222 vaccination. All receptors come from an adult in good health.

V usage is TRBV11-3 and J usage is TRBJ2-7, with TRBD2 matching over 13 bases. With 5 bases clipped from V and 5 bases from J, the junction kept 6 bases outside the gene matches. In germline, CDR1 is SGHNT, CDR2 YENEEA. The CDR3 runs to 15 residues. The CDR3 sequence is CASSPGTSGIDEQYF. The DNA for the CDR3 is TGTGCCAGCAGCCCAGGGACTAGCGGGATCGACGAGCAGTACTTC.

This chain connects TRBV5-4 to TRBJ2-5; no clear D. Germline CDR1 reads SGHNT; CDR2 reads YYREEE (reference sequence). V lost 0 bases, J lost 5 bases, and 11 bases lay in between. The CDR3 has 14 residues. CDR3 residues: CASSLGPGVETQYF. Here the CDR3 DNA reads TGTGCCAGCAGCTTGGGGCCTGGGGTGGAGACCCAGTACTTC.

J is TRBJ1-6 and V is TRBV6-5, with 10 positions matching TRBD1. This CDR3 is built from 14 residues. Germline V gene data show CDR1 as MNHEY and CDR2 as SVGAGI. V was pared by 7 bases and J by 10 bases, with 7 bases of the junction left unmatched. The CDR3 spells CASNTGTGESPLHF. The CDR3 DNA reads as TGTGCCAGCAATACCGGGACAGGGGAATCACCCCTCCACTTT.

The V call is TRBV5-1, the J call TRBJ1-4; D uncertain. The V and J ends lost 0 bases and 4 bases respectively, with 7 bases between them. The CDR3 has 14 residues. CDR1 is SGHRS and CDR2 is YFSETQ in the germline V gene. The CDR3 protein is CASSLAALNEKLFF. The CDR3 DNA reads TGCGCCAGCAGCTTGGCCGCTCTTAATGAAAAACTGTTTTTT.

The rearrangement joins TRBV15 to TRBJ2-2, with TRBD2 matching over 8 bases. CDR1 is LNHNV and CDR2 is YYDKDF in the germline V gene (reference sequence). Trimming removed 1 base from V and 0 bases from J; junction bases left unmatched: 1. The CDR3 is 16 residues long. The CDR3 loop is CATSRGAGANTGELFF. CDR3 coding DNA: TGTGCCACCAGCAGAGGAGCGGGGGCGAACACCGGGGAGCTGTTTTTT.

CDR3 sequence reads: CASSQDYYGYTF. The CDR3 region has the DNA TGTGCCAGCAGCCAAGATTACTATGGCTACACCTTC. V gene TRBV3-1 (or the pseudogene TRBV3-2) combines with J gene TRBJ1-2, with D unclear. This CDR3 has 12 amino acids. The V gene lost 0 bases and the J gene lost 3 bases, with 2 bases spanning the gap. Germline CDR1 reads LGHDT; CDR2 reads YNNKEL (reference sequence).

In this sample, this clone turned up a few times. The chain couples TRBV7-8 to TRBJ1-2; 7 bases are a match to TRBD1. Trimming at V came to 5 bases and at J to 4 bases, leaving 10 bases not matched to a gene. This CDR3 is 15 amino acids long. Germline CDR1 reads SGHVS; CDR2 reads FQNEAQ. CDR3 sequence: CASSPRQGRSYGYTF. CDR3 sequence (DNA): TGTGCCAGCAGCCCCCGACAGGGTCGGAGCTATGGCTACACCTTC.

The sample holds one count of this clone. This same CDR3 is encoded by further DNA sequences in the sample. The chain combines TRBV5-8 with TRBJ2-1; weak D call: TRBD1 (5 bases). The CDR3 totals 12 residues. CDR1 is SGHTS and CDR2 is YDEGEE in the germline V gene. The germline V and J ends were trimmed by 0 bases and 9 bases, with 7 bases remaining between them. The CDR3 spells CASSLGGTEQFF. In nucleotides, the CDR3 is TGTGCCAGCAGCTTGGGGGGCACTGAGCAGTTCTTC. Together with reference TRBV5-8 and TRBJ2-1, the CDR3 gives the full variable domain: EAGVTQSPTHLIKTRGQQATLRCSPISGHTSVYWYQQALGLGLQFLLWYDEGEERNRGNFPPRFSGRQFPNYSSELNVNALELEDSALYLCASSLGGTEQFFGPGTRLTVL.

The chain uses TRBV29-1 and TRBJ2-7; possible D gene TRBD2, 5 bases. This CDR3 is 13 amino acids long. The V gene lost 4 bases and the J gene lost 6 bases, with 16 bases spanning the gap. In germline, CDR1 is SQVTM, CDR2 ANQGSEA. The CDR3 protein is CSVGGFVGSEQYF. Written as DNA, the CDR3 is TGCAGCGTTGGGGGTTTCGTAGGGAGCGAGCAGTACTTC.

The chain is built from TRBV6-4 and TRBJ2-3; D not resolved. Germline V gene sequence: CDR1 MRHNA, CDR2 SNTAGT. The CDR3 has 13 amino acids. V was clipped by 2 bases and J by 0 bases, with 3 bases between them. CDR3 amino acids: CASSDDSTDTQYF. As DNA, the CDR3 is TGTGCCAGCAGTGACGACAGCACAGATACGCAGTATTTT.

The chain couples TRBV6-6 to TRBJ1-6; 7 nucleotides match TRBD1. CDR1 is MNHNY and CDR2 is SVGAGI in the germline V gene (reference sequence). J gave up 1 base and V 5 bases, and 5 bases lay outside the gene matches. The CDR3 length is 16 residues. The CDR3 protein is CASSTGDQSYNSPLHF. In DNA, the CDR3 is TGTGCCAGCAGTACAGGGGATCAGTCCTATAATTCACCCCTCCACTTT.

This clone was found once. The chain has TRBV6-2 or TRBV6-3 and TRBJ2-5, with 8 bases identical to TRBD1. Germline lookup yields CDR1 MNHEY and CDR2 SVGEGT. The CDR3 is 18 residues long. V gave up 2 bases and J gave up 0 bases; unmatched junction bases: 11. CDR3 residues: CASSYATSGTGDQETQYF. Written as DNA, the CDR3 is TGTGCCAGCAGTTACGCGACCTCCGGGACAGGTGACCAAGAGACCCAGTACTTC.

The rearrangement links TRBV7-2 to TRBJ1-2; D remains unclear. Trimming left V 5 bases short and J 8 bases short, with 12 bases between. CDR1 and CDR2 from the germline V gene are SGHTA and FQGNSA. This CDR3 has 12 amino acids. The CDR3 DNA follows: TGTGCCAGCAGCCCACGGGCAGGCGGCTACACCTTC. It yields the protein CASSPRAGGYTF.

CDR3 in amino acids: CASNPSGRGYGYTF. In DNA, the CDR3 is TGTGCCAGCAACCCGAGCGGACGTGGCTATGGCTACACCTTC. The chain recombines TRBV6-5 with TRBJ1-2; unclear D gene. V was clipped by 7 bases and J by 4 bases, with 16 bases between them. The CDR3 is made up of 14 amino acids. Germline V gene lookup returns CDR1 MNHEY and CDR2 SVGAGI.

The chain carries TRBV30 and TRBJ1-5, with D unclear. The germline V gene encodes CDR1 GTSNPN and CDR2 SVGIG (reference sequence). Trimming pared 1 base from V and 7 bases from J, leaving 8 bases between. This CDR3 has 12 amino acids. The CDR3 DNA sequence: TGTGCCTGGAGTGATGATAGGCAGCCCCAGCATTTT. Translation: CAWSDDRQPQHF.

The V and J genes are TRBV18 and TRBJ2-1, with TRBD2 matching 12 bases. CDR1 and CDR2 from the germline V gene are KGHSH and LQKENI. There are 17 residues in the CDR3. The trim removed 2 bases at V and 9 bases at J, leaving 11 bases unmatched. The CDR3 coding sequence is TGTGCCAGCTCACCAGACAGACTAGCGGGAGTCGAGGGTGAGCAGTTCTTC. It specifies CASSPDRLAGVEGEQFF.

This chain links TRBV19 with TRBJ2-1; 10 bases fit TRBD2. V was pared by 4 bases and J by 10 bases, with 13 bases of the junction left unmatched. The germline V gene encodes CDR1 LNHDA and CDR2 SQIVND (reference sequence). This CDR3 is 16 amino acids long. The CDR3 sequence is CASSTTRAGGASEQFF. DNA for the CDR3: TGTGCCAGTAGTACCACTAGAGCGGGGGGGGCAAGCGAGCAGTTCTTC.

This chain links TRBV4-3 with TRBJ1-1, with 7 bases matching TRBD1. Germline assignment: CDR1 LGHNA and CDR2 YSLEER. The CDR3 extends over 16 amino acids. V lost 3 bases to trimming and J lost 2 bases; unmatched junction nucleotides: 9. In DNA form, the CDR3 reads TGCGCCAGCAGCCATTTGAGACAGGGCCCAAACACTGAAGCTTTCTTT. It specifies CASSHLRQGPNTEAFF.

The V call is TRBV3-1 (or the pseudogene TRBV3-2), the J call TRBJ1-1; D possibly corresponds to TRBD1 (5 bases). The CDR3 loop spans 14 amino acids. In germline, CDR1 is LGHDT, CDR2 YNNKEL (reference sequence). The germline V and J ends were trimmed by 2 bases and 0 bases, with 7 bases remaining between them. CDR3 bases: TGTGCCAGCAGCCAATTGGGGGTGAACACTGAAGCTTTCTTT. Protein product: CASSQLGVNTEAFF.

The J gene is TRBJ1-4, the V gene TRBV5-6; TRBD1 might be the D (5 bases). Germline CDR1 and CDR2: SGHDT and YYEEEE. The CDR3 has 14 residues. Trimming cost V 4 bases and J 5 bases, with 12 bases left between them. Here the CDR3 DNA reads TGTGCCAGCAGCCCCGGGACTCTAAATGAAAAACTGTTTTTT. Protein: CASSPGTLNEKLFF.

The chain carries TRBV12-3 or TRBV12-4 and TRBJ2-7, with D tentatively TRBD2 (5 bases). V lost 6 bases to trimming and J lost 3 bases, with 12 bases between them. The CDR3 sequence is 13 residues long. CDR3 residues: CASSARGGYEQYF. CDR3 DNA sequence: TGTGCCAGCAGCGCCCGGGGTGGCTACGAGCAGTACTTC.

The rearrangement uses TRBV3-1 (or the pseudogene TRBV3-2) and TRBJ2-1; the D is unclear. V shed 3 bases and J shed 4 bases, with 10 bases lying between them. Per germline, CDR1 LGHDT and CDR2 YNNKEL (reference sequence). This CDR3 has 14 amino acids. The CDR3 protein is CASSQSRMYNEQFF. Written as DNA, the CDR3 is TGTGCCAGCAGCCAGTCCCGGATGTACAATGAGCAGTTCTTC.

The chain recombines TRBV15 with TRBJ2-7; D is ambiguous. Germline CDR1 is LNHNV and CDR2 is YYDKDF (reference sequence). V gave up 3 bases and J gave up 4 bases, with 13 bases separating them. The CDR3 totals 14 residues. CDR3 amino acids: CATSRTTGTYEQYF. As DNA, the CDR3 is TGTGCCACCAGCAGGACGACGGGTACTTACGAGCAGTACTTC.

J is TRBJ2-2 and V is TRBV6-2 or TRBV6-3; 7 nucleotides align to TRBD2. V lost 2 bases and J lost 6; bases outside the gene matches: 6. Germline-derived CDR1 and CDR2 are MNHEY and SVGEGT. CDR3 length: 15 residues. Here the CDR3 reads CASSYPASGAGELFF. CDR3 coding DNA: TGTGCCAGCAGTTACCCCGCTAGCGGAGCCGGGGAGCTGTTTTTT.

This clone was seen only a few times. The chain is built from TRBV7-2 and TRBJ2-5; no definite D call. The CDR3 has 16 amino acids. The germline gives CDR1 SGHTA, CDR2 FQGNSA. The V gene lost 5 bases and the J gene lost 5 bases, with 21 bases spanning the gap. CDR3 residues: CASSTRAGLGRETQYF. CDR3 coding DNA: TGTGCCAGCAGCACCCGGGCCGGCTTGGGAAGGGAGACCCAGTACTTC. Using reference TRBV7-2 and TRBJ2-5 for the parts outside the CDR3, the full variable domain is GAGVSQSPSNKVTEKGKDVELRCDPISGHTALYWYRQSLGQGLEFLIYFQGNSAPDKSGLPSDRFSAERTGGSVSTLTIQRTQQEDSAVYLCASSTRAGLGRETQYFGPGTRLLVL.

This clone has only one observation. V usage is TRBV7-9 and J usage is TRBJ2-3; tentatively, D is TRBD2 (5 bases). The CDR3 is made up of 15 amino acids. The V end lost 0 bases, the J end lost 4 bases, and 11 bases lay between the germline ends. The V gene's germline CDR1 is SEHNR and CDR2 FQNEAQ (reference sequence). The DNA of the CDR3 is TGTGCCAGCAGCTTAGCCAGGCCGAGGGCAGATACGCAGTATTTT. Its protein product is CASSLARPRADTQYF. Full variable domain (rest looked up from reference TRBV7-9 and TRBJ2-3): DTGVSQNPRHKITKRGQNVTFRCDPISEHNRLYWYRQTLGQGPEFLTYFQNEAQLEKSRLLSDRFSAERPKGSFSTLEIQRTEQGDSAMYLCASSLARPRADTQYFGPGTRLTVL.

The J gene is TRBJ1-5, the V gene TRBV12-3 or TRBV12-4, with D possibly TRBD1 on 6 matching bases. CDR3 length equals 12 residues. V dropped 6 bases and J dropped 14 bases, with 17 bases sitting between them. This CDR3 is CASSIPGEGEHF. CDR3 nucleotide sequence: TGTGCCAGCAGCATCCCTGGGGAGGGGGAGCATTTT.

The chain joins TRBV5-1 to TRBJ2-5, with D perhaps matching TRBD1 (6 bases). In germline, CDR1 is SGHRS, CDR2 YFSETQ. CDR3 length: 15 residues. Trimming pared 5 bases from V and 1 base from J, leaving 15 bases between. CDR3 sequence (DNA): TGCGCCAGCAGTCCCCAGGGGCGCCTCCAAGAGACCCAGTACTTC. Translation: CASSPQGRLQETQYF.

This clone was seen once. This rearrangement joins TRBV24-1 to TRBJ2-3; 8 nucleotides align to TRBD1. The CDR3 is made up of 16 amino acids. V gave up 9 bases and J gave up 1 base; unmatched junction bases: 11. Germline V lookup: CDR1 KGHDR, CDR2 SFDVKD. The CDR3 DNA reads TGTGCCACCGGAACCGTCAGGGGGCCGGGCACAGATACGCAGTATTTT. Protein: CATGTVRGPGTDTQYF.

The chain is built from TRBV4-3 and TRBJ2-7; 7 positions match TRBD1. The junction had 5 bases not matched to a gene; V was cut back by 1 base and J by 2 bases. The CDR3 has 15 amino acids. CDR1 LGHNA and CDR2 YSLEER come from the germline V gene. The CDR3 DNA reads TGCGCCAGCAGCCAAGCGTTCGGACAGGCCTACGAGCAGTACTTC. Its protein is CASSQAFGQAYEQYF.